The entry that follows covers one TCR beta chain sequence. Investigators divided CD4+ cells into CD45RA+ naive and CD45RA-negative memory subsets. These data come from a study of shared clonotypes between healthy human individuals. For sorted subsets, approximately 200 ng DNA per replicate equaled approximately 32,000 T cell genomes. Profiled with immunoSEQ multiplex PCR; TCRdb holds only in-frame clones, not every one. Here the sample spans hundreds of thousands of clones, 73% being singletons. The germline V gene has CDR1 SGHTA and CDR2 FQGNSA. The CDR3 runs 15 residues. Trimming removed 5 bases from V and 5 bases from J, with 18 bases in between.

This TCR was recovered from a woman younger than 45 in good health. The rearrangement links TRBV7-2 to TRBJ1-1, with D perhaps TRBD1 (5 bases). The sequencing input was memory CD4+ T cells sorted from blood. Subset meaning: CD45RA-negative fraction. The CDR3 reads CASSLSRGIRTEAFF. In nucleotides, the CDR3 is TGTGCCAGCAGCCTATCCCGGGGGATAAGGACTGAAGCTTTCTTT.